Presented here are 4 T cell receptor beta chains from one specimen sequenced in a study of blood T cell repertoires in COVID-19. The repertoire was sequenced with immunoSEQ multiplex PCR; TCRdb's copy has only in-frame clones and lacks some. Among 350,000 to 500,000 clones listed, approximately 90% were seen once. Sequencing was performed on peripheral blood. The receptor source for this set is a man between 18 and 35 years old with COVID-19, enrolled during active disease.

The genes are TRBV6-1 and TRBJ1-4, with no clear D. The V and J ends lost 2 bases and 6 bases respectively, with 7 bases between them. This CDR3 region has 13 residues. CDR1 is MNHNS and CDR2 is SASEGT in the germline V gene. DNA of the CDR3: TGTGCCAGCAGTGAATCGAGGGATGAAAAACTGTTTTTT. Protein sequence: CASSESRDEKLFF.

The chain couples TRBV18 to TRBJ1-5; 12 bases fit TRBD1. This CDR3 spans 19 amino acids. V dropped 3 bases and J dropped 0; count of bases not matched to a gene: 9. The V gene's germline CDR1 is KGHSH and CDR2 LQKENI. CDR3 sequence reads: CASSPTGTGGLYSNQPQHF. The DNA of the CDR3 is TGTGCCAGCTCACCGACCGGGACAGGGGGCCTTTATAGCAATCAGCCCCAGCATTTT.

The gene calls are TRBV10-2 and TRBJ2-1; TRBD2 matches 10 bases. The CDR3 is 15 amino acids. With V trimmed by 3 bases and J by 8 bases, 7 bases remained unmatched. Germline V lookup: CDR1 WSHSY, CDR2 SAAADI. The CDR3, as DNA: TGCGCCAGCAGTGATAAGCGGGGGGGCGTTGATGAGCAGTTCTTC. Protein sequence: CASSDKRGGVDEQFF.

In its sample, this clone was seen a few times. The genes are TRBV11-2 and TRBJ2-2; no clear D gene. The germline V and J ends were trimmed by 3 bases and 2 bases, with 4 bases remaining between them. CDR3 length: 13 amino acids. Germline V lookup: CDR1 SGHAT, CDR2 FQNNGV. CDR3 sequence: CASSFVNTGELFF. The DNA for the CDR3 is TGTGCCAGCAGCTTCGTAAACACCGGGGAGCTGTTTTTT.